The 19 T cell receptor beta chains listed next were all sequenced from one sample in a study of cytomegalovirus exposure and HLA in healthy donors. Both 60 Vbeta primers and 13 Jbeta primers went into the PCR. Profiling relied on immunoSEQ multiplex PCR, and the TCRdb table lists in-frame clones only, not all of them. The sample carries approximately 190,000 clones, around four fifths recorded once. Sequences were obtained from PBMCs. All receptors come from a woman aged 50 to 60 in good health and CMV-seropositive.

This clone came up a few times. The J gene is TRBJ2-7, the V gene TRBV4-3; a weak D match, TRBD1 (5 bases). This CDR3 is built from 14 residues. Between the trimmed V and J ends, which lost 0 bases and 7 bases, there was a span of 13 bases. CDR1 is LGHNA and CDR2 is YSLEER in the germline V gene. In DNA form, the CDR3 reads TGCGCCAGCAGCCAAGAATTGGGGCCATCTGAGCAGTACTTC. The encoded protein is CASSQELGPSEQYF.

The CDR3 bases are TGTGCCTGCCTCGGACAGGGATGGACCGGGGAGCTGTTTTTT. Its translation is CACLGQGWTGELFF. The chain joins TRBV30 to TRBJ2-2; 8 bases are a match to TRBD1. This CDR3 spans 14 amino acids. Per the germline V gene, CDR1 is GTSNPN and CDR2 is SVGIG (reference sequence). V trimming: 6 bases; J trimming: 5 bases; junction bases outside the gene matches: 8.

The table lists this clone with a count of one. An end of the junction does not agree with germline; a read error may underlie this. The chain uses TRBV4-3 and TRBJ2-7; 8 nucleotides align to TRBD1. The CDR3 has 16 amino acids. The germline gives CDR1 LGHNA, CDR2 YSLEER. As DNA, the CDR3 is TGCGCCAGCAGCCAAGGGGAGGACAGGGCCTCCTACAAGCAGTACTTC. This encodes CASSQGEDRASYKQYF.

With regard to this clone: A junction boundary mismatches the germline segment, possibly from a read error. The rearrangement uses TRBV5-1 and TRBJ2-7, with a weak D call TRBD1 (6 bases). Germline V gene sequence: CDR1 SGHRS, CDR2 YFSETQ. The CDR3 runs to 14 residues. This CDR3 reads CAGSTRGTPYEQYF. In DNA form, the CDR3 reads TGCGCCGGCAGCACAAGGGGGACCCCCTACGAGCAGTACTTC.

V and J are TRBV13 and TRBJ1-3, with D perhaps matching TRBD1 (5 bases). Trimming shortened V by 4 bases and J by 0 bases, and 7 bases separated the two germline ends. This CDR3 is built from 14 residues. The germline V gene encodes CDR1 PRHDT and CDR2 FYEKMQ (reference sequence). In DNA form, the CDR3 reads TGTGCCAGCAGCTGGGGCTACTCTGGAAACACCATATATTTT. This sequence encodes CASSWGYSGNTIYF. The entire variable domain, with the rest obtained from reference TRBV13 and TRBJ1-3, is as follows: AAGVIQSPRHLIKEKRETATLKCYPIPRHDTVYWYQQGPGQDPQFLISFYEKMQSDKGSIPDRFSAQQFSDYHSELNMSSLELGDSALYFCASSWGYSGNTIYFGEGSWLTVV.

V gene TRBV19 combines with J gene TRBJ2-7, with 11 positions matching TRBD1. This CDR3 contains 15 residues. V shed 5 bases, J shed 0 bases, and the junction held 3 bases outside the gene matches. Germline CDR1 LNHDA, CDR2 SQIVND (reference sequence). The CDR3 sequence is CASSGTGGVSYEQYF. The CDR3, as DNA: TGTGCCAGTAGTGGGACAGGGGGGGTCTCCTACGAGCAGTACTTC. Looking up the rest from reference TRBV19 and TRBJ2-7 gives the full variable domain: DGGITQSPKYLFRKEGQNVTLSCEQNLNHDAMYWYRQDPGQGLRLIYYSQIVNDFQKGDIAEGYSVSREKKESFPLTVTSAQKNPTAFYLCASSGTGGVSYEQYFGPGTRLTVT.

The V gene is TRBV5-1, the J gene TRBJ2-3, with 7 bases lining up with TRBD1. The CDR3 totals 14 residues. The junction had 6 bases not matched to a gene; V was cut back by 4 bases and J by 4 bases. Germline assignment: CDR1 SGHRS and CDR2 YFSETQ. The CDR3 nucleotides are TGCGCCAGCAGCCTTAGACAGGGTTCAGATACGCAGTATTTT. The encoded protein is CASSLRQGSDTQYF. Looking up the rest from reference TRBV5-1 and TRBJ2-3 gives the full variable domain: KAGVTQTPRYLIKTRGQQVTLSCSPISGHRSVSWYQQTPGQGLQFLFEYFSETQRNKGNFPGRFSGRQFSNSRSEMNVSTLELGDSALYLCASSLRQGSDTQYFGPGTRLTVL.

The chain recombines TRBV10-3 with TRBJ1-2; 8 positions agree with TRBD1. The CDR3 totals 15 residues. From germline, CDR1 is ENHRY and CDR2 SYGVKD. Unmatched junction bases numbered 4, after V lost 3 bases and J lost 1 base. CDR3 coding DNA: TGTGCCATCAGTGACGGACAGGGATTTAACTATGGCTACACCTTC. It specifies CAISDGQGFNYGYTF.

This chain uses TRBV4-2 with TRBJ1-4, with a possible D match to TRBD1 (5 bases). With 1 base removed from V and 0 bases from J, the gap between germline ends came to 12 bases. The CDR3 length is 17 residues. In germline, CDR1 is LGHNA, CDR2 YNFKEQ. CDR3 sequence reads: CASSQAGQSTTNEKLFF. The CDR3 coding sequence is TGTGCCAGCAGCCAAGCCGGACAATCTACAACTAATGAAAAACTGTTTTTT.

This chain uses TRBV27 with TRBJ1-5, with D perhaps TRBD1 (6 bases). V lost 6 bases, J lost 4 bases, and 19 bases lay in between. Germline V gives CDR1 MNHEY, CDR2 SMNVEV (reference sequence). The CDR3 has 16 amino acids. CDR3 sequence: CASSSRAGAGNQPQHF. The DNA of the CDR3 is TGTGCCAGCAGCTCCCGGGCAGGGGCAGGAAATCAGCCCCAGCATTTT.

This clone was detected only a few times. The V gene is TRBV15, the J gene TRBJ1-5; D is perhaps TRBD1 (5 bases). This CDR3 region has 14 residues. The ends were cut back, 5 bases at V and 1 base at J, with 9 bases in the middle. CDR1 and CDR2 (germline): LNHNV, YYDKDF (reference sequence). The CDR3 region has the DNA TGTGCCACCAGCGGGGGGGGAAGCAATCAGCCCCAGCATTTT. This codes for CATSGGGSNQPQHF.

The chain combines TRBV5-4 with TRBJ2-1, with 11 bases that match TRBD2. The CDR3 is made up of 17 amino acids. The V and J ends lost 0 bases and 1 base, in that order; junction bases with no gene match: 3. Per the germline V gene, CDR1 is SGHNT and CDR2 is YYREEE (reference sequence). The CDR3 bases are TGTGCCAGCAGCTTGGTTAGCGGGGGGGCTTCCTACAATGAGCAGTTCTTC. It specifies CASSLVSGGASYNEQFF.

This chain links TRBV27 with TRBJ2-3, with D perhaps TRBD1 (7 bases). The CDR3 covers 16 residues. The V end was cut by 3 bases, the J end by 4 bases, with 17 bases between. Looked up from germline, CDR1 is MNHEY and CDR2 is SMNVEV (reference sequence). CDR3: CASSLGGQPRADTQYF. The CDR3 DNA sequence: TGTGCCAGCAGTTTGGGGGGACAGCCCCGCGCAGATACGCAGTATTTT.

About this clone: A much larger clone lies a single base off, so this may be a read error. The V call is TRBV7-9, the J call TRBJ2-7, with D tentatively TRBD1 (6 bases). Germline V CDR1 and CDR2: SEHNR, FQNEAQ (reference sequence). Between the trimmed V and J ends, which lost 3 bases and 0 bases, there was a span of 6 bases. The CDR3 extends over 13 amino acids. The CDR3 spells CASSLDSSYEQYF. The CDR3 DNA follows: TGTGCCAGCAGCTTGGACAGCTCCTACGAGCAGTACTTC.

This chain connects TRBV5-4 to TRBJ2-2; 16 nucleotides match TRBD2. CDR1 is SGHNT and CDR2 is YYREEE in the germline V gene (reference sequence). There are 17 residues in the CDR3. J was trimmed by 7 bases and V by 4 bases; bases with no gene match: 7. In nucleotides, the CDR3 is TGTGCCAGCAGCCCTGGGACTAGCGGGGGGGCAGGCGGGGAGCTGTTTTTT. This encodes CASSPGTSGGAGGELFF.

This chain links TRBV7-2 with TRBJ2-5, with a possible D match to TRBD2 (6 bases). V was trimmed by 5 bases and J by 4 bases, leaving 11 bases between them. Germline V gene lookup returns CDR1 SGHTA and CDR2 FQGNSA. This CDR3 is 13 amino acids long. The CDR3 sequence is CASSRPGVETQYF. The CDR3 nucleotides are TGTGCCAGCAGCCGCCCGGGGGTAGAGACCCAGTACTTC.

J is TRBJ2-1 and V is TRBV29-1; D not resolved. Germline CDR1 is SQVTM and CDR2 is ANQGSEA. The CDR3 is made up of 12 amino acids. The germline V and J ends were trimmed by 3 bases and 8 bases, with 11 bases remaining between them. The CDR3 DNA sequence: TGCAGCGTTGATAATAGAGCTGATGAGCAGTTCTTC. This codes for CSVDNRADEQFF.

This chain connects TRBV5-6 to TRBJ2-5; TRBD2 matches at 10 bases. The germline V gene has CDR1 SGHDT and CDR2 YYEEEE. Losses at the gene ends were 6 bases for V and 4 bases for J; bases not matched to a gene: 6. This CDR3 is built from 14 residues. CDR3 amino acids: CASTLAGVGETQYF. The CDR3, as DNA: TGTGCCAGCACCCTAGCGGGGGTCGGAGAGACCCAGTACTTC.

V is TRBV9 and J is TRBJ2-1, with TRBD2 matching over 13 bases. Germline values: CDR1 SGDLS, CDR2 YYNGEE. Losses at the gene ends were 4 bases for V and 3 bases for J; bases not matched to a gene: 10. This CDR3 contains 18 residues. CDR3 loop: CASSPSSTSGGFYNEQFF. For the CDR3, the DNA is TGTGCCAGCAGCCCAAGTTCGACTAGCGGGGGGTTCTACAATGAGCAGTTCTTC.